A single sample gave rise to the 17 T cell receptor beta chains below, sequenced in a study of T cells in Graves' hyperthyroidism and ophthalmopathy (dated 2019 in TCRdb). Libraries were made using multiplex PCR. Sequenced using an Illumina HiSeq 2000. The TCR beta CDR3 regions were amplified from the RNA transcripts. For the first round of RT-PCR on the TCR CDR3, the HTBI primer set was used together with the Qiagen OneStep RT-PCR kit. The public reads were reprocessed in TCRdb via fastp at Q25 and MiXCR, keeping in-frame beta chains. Rows are combined by CDR3 protein, so each entry shows the most common genes and DNA. The sample yields 300,000 or so distinct CDR3 sequences; 15% to 20% were counted once. Clones ranked in the top ten supply around 50% of the sample. Sequenced sample: blood. Every receptor here comes from a woman between 45 and 60 years old with Graves' hyperthyroidism.

The genes are TRBV20-1 and TRBJ2-7, with 10 bases lining up with TRBD2. Germline CDR1 is DFQATT and CDR2 is SNEGSKA (reference sequence). This CDR3 has 13 amino acids. V shed 5 bases, J shed 2 bases, and the junction held 3 bases outside the gene matches. CDR3 coding DNA: TGCAGTGCTGGGACTAGCGATACCTACGAGCAGTACTTC. This codes for CSAGTSDTYEQYF.

This clonotype was found many times. The chain has TRBV6-1 and TRBJ2-7; D ambiguous. The CDR3 runs 12 residues. CDR1 MNHNS and CDR2 SASEGT come from the germline V gene. The germline V and J ends were trimmed by 7 bases and 2 bases, with 9 bases remaining between them. Here the CDR3 reads CASMTETYEQYV. CDR3 in DNA: TGTGCCAGCATGACTGAAACCTACGAGCAGTACGTC.

This sequence joins TRBV9 and TRBJ1-1; the D gene is possibly TRBD1 (5 bases). CDR1 SGDLS and CDR2 YYNGEE come from the germline V gene. This CDR3 is built from 15 residues. V dropped 0 bases and J dropped 0 bases, with 9 bases sitting between them. CDR3 bases: TGTGCCAGCAGCGTAGACCCAGGGCTGAACACTGAAGCTTTCTTT. Translated: CASSVDPGLNTEAFF. Filled out from reference TRBV9 and TRBJ1-1, the complete variable domain reads DSGVTQTPKHLITATGQRVTLRCSPRSGDLSVYWYQQSLDQGLQFLIQYYNGEERAKGNILERFSAQQFPDLHSELNLSSLELGDSALYFCASSVDPGLNTEAFFGQGTRLTVV.

This chain joins TRBV3-1 and TRBJ2-7; no definite D call. Germline assignment: CDR1 LGHDT and CDR2 YNNKEL (reference sequence). This CDR3 has 15 amino acids. The ends were cut back, 5 bases at V and 2 bases at J, with 16 bases in the middle. For the CDR3, the DNA is TGTGCCAGCAGCAAAGTCGGGCCAGGTCCCTACGAGCAGTACTTC. It encodes CASSKVGPGPYEQYF.

This clonotype was picked up a small number of times. The chain is built from TRBV6-1 and TRBJ1-4, with a tentative D call TRBD1 (6 bases). V was trimmed by 5 bases and J by 3 bases, leaving 10 bases between them. The CDR3 runs to 14 residues. The germline V gene has CDR1 MNHNS and CDR2 SASEGT. DNA for the CDR3: TGTGCCAGCAGTTTTGCAGGGGCTAATGAAAAACTGTTTTTT. Encoded protein: CASSFAGANEKLFF.

The chain links TRBV29-1 to TRBJ1-2, with D unresolved. V gave up 0 bases and J gave up 4 bases, with 9 bases separating them. Germline CDR1 reads SQVTM; CDR2 reads ANQGSEA. The CDR3 runs 13 residues. The CDR3 is CSVEEESFYGYTF. As DNA, the CDR3 is TGCAGCGTTGAAGAAGAGAGTTTCTATGGCTACACCTTC.

There are many counts of this clonotype. The rearrangement joins TRBV2 to TRBJ1-5; 11 bases line up with TRBD1. With 5 bases clipped from V and 7 bases from J, the junction kept 10 bases outside the gene matches. The CDR3 is 16 residues long. Looked up from germline, CDR1 is SNHLY and CDR2 is FYNNEI. The CDR3 DNA reads as TGTGCCAGCAGTTATAGGGACAGGGGGTTCAAGCAGCCCCAGCATTTT. It translates to CASSYRDRGFKQPQHF.

This clonotype was seen repeatedly, ten times or more. The chain uses TRBV30 and TRBJ1-2; 12 nucleotides agree with TRBD1. CDR1 and CDR2 from the germline V gene are GTSNPN and SVGIG (reference sequence). V lost 4 bases and J lost 5; bases outside the gene matches: 14. The CDR3 totals 17 residues. The CDR3 region is CAWTRPGTGGGGYGYTF. CDR3 nucleotide sequence: TGTGCCTGGACTCGCCCCGGGACAGGGGGCGGAGGTTATGGCTACACCTTC.

The table lists this clonotype with many counts. V usage is TRBV3-1 and J usage is TRBJ1-2; D is undetermined. Germline V gene lookup returns CDR1 LGHDT and CDR2 YNNKEL (reference sequence). Trimming removed 0 bases from V and 8 bases from J, with 10 bases in between. This CDR3 is 13 amino acids long. CDR3 amino acids: CASSQDDRNGYTF. CDR3 nucleotide sequence: TGTGCCAGCAGCCAAGATGATAGGAACGGCTACACCTTC.

The rearrangement joins TRBV28 to TRBJ2-7; TRBD1 aligns across 10 bases. There are 14 residues in the CDR3. The trim removed 5 bases at V and 4 bases at J, leaving 5 bases unmatched. Germline lookup yields CDR1 MDHEN and CDR2 SYDVKM. In nucleotides, the CDR3 is TGTGCCAGCAGTAGCCGGACAGGGGGATACGAGCAGTACTTC. It is translated as CASSSRTGGYEQYF.

This chain uses TRBV28 with TRBJ1-5; D remains ambiguous. The CDR3 has 15 amino acids. Germline assignment: CDR1 MDHEN and CDR2 SYDVKM. V was trimmed by 3 bases and J by 0 bases, leaving 9 bases between them. The CDR3 region has the DNA TGTGCCAGCAGTTTCGGGGTCAATAGCAATCAGCCCCAGCATTTT. Protein sequence: CASSFGVNSNQPQHF.

The chain joins TRBV10-1 to TRBJ2-7, with D tentatively TRBD2 (6 bases). CDR1 and CDR2 from the germline V gene are WNHNN and SYGVQD (reference sequence). The V and J ends lost 6 bases and 7 bases respectively, with 10 bases between them. This CDR3 region has 11 residues. CDR3 bases: TGCGCCAGCAGCGGGAGTGGTGAGCAGTACTTC. The encoded protein is CASSGSGEQYF.

The chain couples TRBV27 to TRBJ2-1; TRBD2 matches at 10 bases. CDR1 and CDR2 (germline): MNHEY, SMNVEV (reference sequence). The CDR3 consists of 15 residues. Germline trimming cut 2 bases from V and 6 bases from J; bases unmatched to any gene: 4. The CDR3 sequence is CASSLLAGASNEQFF. CDR3 coding DNA: TGTGCCAGCAGTTTACTAGCGGGGGCTTCCAATGAGCAGTTCTTC.

This clonotype came up a few times. The rearrangement joins TRBV20-1 to TRBJ2-6, with no clear D. Trimming pared 6 bases from V and 0 bases from J, leaving 9 bases between. Germline assignment: CDR1 DFQATT and CDR2 SNEGSKA (reference sequence). The CDR3 sequence is 14 residues long. The CDR3 DNA is TGCAGTGCGGAACTAAACTCTGGGGCCAACGTCCTGACTTTC. Its protein is CSAELNSGANVLTF.

The V gene is TRBV6-1, the J gene TRBJ2-5; the match to TRBD1 covers 9 bases. Germline values: CDR1 MNHNS, CDR2 SASEGT. With 6 bases clipped from V and 5 bases from J, the junction kept 10 bases outside the gene matches. The CDR3 is 15 residues long. The CDR3 bases are TGTGCCAGCAGCAATTCACAGGGGGCAGGGGAGACCCAGTACTTC. It specifies CASSNSQGAGETQYF.

The V and J genes are TRBV20-1 and TRBJ2-5; 8 bases are a match to TRBD2. After removal of 3 bases from V and 1 base from J, the junction contained 4 bases not matched to a gene. Germline V gene sequence: CDR1 DFQATT, CDR2 SNEGSKA (reference sequence). The CDR3 consists of 14 residues. The CDR3 protein is CSARGTSFQETQYF. The CDR3 region has the DNA TGCAGTGCTAGGGGGACTAGTTTCCAAGAGACCCAGTACTTC.

The chain joins TRBV4-1 to TRBJ2-5; 11 bases fit TRBD1. V was clipped by 4 bases and J by 4 bases; unmatched bases: 5. The length of the CDR3 is 15 residues. Per germline, CDR1 MGHRA and CDR2 YSYEKL. The CDR3 DNA follows: TGCGCCAGCAGCCCCCGGACAGGGGGCCGAGAGACCCAGTACTTC. Amino acid sequence: CASSPRTGGRETQYF.